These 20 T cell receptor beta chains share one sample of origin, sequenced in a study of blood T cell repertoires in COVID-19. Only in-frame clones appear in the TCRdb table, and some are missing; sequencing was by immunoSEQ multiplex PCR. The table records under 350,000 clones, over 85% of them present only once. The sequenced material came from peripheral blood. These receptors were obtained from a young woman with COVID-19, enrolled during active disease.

This CDR3 is CASSYAPGHSFRYEQYF. The CDR3 DNA reads TGTGCCAGCAGTTACGCGCCGGGACACTCTTTCCGCTACGAGCAGTACTTC. This chain connects TRBV6-2 or TRBV6-3 to TRBJ2-7, with TRBD1 as a possible D gene (6 bases). This CDR3 has 17 amino acids. The V and J ends lost 2 bases and 3 bases respectively, with 20 bases between them. The germline CDR1 and CDR2 sequences are MNHEY and SVGEGT.

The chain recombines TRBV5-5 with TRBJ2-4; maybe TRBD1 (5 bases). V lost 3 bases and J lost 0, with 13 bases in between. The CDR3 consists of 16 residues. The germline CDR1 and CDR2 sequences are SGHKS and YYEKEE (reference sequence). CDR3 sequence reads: CASSSLNRPAKNIQYF. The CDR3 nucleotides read TGTGCCAGCAGCTCCCTAAACAGGCCAGCCAAAAACATTCAGTACTTC.

The CDR3, as DNA: TGTGCCAGCAGCTTGGGCCCTTCAGCTTTCTTT. This sequence encodes CASSLGPSAFF. J is TRBJ1-1 and V is TRBV7-2, with D hard to call. The germline V gene has CDR1 SGHTA and CDR2 FQGNSA. Trimming pared 3 bases from V and 10 bases from J, leaving 9 bases between. The CDR3 is 11 residues long. Looking up the rest from reference TRBV7-2 and TRBJ1-1 gives the full variable domain: GAGVSQSPSNKVTEKGKDVELRCDPISGHTALYWYRQSLGQGLEFLIYFQGNSAPDKSGLPSDRFSAERTGGSVSTLTIQRTQQEDSAVYLCASSLGPSAFFGQGTRLTVV.

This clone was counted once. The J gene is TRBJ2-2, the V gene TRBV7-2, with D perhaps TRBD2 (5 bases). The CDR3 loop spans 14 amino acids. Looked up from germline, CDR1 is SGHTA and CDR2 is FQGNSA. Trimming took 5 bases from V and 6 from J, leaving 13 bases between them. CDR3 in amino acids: CASSIRTRAGELFF. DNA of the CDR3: TGTGCCAGCAGCATAAGGACGCGGGCCGGGGAGCTGTTTTTT.

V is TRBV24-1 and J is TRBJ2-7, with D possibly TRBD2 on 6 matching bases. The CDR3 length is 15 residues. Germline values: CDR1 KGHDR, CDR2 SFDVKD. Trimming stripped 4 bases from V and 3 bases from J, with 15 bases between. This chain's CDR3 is CATSEGGTASYEQYF. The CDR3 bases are TGTGCCACCAGTGAGGGAGGTACAGCAAGCTACGAGCAGTACTTC.

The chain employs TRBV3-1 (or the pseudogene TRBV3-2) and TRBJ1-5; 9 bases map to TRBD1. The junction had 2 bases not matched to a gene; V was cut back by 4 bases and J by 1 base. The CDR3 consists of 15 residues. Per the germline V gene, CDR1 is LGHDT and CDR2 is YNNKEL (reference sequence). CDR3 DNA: TGTGCCAGCAGCCGACAGGGGGTCAGCAATCAGCCCCAGCATTTT. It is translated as CASSRQGVSNQPQHF.

In DNA form, the CDR3 reads TGTGCCAGCAGCCAACAATGGGGGACAGGAGATACGCAGTATTTT. Protein product: CASSQQWGTGDTQYF. The rearrangement joins TRBV14 to TRBJ2-3; 8 positions agree with TRBD1. Germline V gene data show CDR1 as SGHDN and CDR2 as FVKESK. This CDR3 spans 15 amino acids. V was clipped by 2 bases and J by 5 bases; unmatched bases: 6.

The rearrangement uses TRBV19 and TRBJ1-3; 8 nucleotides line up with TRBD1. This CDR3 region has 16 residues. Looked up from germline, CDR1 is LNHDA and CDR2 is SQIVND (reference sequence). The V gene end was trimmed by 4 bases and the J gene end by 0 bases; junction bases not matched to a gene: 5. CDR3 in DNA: TGTGCCAGTAGTAACCCCGGACAGGGCTCTGGAAACACCATATATTTT. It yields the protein CASSNPGQGSGNTIYF.

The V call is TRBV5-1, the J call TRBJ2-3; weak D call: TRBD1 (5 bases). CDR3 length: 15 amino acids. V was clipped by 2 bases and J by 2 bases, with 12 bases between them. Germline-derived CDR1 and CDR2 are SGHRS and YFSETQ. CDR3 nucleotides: TGCGCCAGCAGCTTAGTCAGGGCGGCCACAGATACGCAGTATTTT. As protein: CASSLVRAATDTQYF.

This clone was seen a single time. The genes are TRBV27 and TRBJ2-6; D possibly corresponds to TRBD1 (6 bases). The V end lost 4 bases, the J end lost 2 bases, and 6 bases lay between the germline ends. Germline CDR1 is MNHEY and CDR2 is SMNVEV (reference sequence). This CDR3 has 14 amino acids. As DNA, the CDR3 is TGTGCCAGCAGTTGGGGGCCTGGGGCCAACGTCCTGACTTTC. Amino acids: CASSWGPGANVLTF. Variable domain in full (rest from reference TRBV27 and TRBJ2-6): EAQVTQNPRYLITVTGKKLTVTCSQNMNHEYMSWYRQDPGLGLRQIYYSMNVEVTDKGDVPEGYKVSRKEKRNFPLILESPSPNQTSLYFCASSWGPGANVLTFGAGSRLTVL.

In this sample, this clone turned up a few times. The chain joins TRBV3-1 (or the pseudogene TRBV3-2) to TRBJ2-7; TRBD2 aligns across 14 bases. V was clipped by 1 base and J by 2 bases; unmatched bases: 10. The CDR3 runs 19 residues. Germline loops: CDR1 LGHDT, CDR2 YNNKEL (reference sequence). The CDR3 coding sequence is TGTGCCAGCAGCCAAGGCCCCGGGACTAGCGGGGGATTTCCCTACGAGCAGTACTTC. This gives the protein CASSQGPGTSGGFPYEQYF.

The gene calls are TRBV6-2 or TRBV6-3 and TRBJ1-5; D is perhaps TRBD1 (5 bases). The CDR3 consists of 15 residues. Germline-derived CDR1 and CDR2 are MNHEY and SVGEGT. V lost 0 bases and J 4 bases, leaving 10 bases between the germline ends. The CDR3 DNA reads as TGTGCCAGCAGTTACTCAAACAGGATTAATCAGCCCCAGCATTTT. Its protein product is CASSYSNRINQPQHF.

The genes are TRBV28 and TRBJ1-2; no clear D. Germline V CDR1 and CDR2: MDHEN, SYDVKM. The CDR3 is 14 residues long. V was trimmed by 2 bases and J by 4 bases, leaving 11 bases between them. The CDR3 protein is CASSLEYSLYGYTF. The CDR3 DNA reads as TGTGCCAGCAGTTTAGAGTACAGTCTCTATGGCTACACCTTC.

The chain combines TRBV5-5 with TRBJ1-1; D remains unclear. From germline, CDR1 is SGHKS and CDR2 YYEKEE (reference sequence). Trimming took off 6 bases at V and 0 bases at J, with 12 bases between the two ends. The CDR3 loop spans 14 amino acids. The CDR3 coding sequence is TGTGCCAGCACCCCTCGTCACTTGAACACTGAAGCTTTCTTT. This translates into CASTPRHLNTEAFF.

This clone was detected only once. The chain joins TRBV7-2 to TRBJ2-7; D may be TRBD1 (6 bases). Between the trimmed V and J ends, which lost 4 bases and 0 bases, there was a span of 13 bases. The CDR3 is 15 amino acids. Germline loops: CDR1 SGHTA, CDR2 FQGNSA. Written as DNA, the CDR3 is TGTGCCAGCAGCTACGGGACAAGCAGCTCCTACGAGCAGTACTTC. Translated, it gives CASSYGTSSSYEQYF.

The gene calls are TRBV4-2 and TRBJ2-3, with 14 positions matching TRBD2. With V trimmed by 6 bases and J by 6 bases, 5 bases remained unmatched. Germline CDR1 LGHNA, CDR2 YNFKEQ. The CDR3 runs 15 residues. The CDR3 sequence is CASSQTSGGADTQYF. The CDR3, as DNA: TGTGCCAGCAGTCAGACTAGCGGGGGGGCGGATACGCAGTATTTT.

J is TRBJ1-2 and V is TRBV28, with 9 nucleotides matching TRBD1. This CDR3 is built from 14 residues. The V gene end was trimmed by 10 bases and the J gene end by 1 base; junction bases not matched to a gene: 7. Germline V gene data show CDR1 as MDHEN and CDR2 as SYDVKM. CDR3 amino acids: CATLGTGINYGYTF. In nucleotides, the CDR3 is TGTGCCACCCTCGGGACAGGGATTAACTATGGCTACACCTTC.

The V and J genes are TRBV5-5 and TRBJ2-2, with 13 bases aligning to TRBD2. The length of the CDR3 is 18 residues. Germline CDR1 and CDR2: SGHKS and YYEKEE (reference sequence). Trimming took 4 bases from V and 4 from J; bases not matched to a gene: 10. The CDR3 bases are TGTGCCAGCAGCCCCATGGGACTAGCGGGGACGCGCACCGGGGAGCTGTTTTTT. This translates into CASSPMGLAGTRTGELFF.

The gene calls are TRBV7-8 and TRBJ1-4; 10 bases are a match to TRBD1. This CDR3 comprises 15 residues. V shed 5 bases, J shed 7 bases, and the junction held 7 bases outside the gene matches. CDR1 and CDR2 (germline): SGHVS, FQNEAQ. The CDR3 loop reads CASSPGTGAREKLFF. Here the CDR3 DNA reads TGTGCCAGCAGCCCAGGGACAGGGGCGCGTGAAAAACTGTTTTTT.

CDR3 sequence reads: CAWTPTDRVGGYTF. CDR3 in DNA: TGTGCCTGGACCCCAACCGACAGGGTCGGCGGCTACACCTTC. The chain is built from TRBV30 and TRBJ1-2, with TRBD1 matching 7 bases. V shed 4 bases and J 8 bases; nucleotides not matched to a gene: 13. The CDR3 is made up of 14 amino acids. CDR1 GTSNPN and CDR2 SVGIG come from the germline V gene (reference sequence).